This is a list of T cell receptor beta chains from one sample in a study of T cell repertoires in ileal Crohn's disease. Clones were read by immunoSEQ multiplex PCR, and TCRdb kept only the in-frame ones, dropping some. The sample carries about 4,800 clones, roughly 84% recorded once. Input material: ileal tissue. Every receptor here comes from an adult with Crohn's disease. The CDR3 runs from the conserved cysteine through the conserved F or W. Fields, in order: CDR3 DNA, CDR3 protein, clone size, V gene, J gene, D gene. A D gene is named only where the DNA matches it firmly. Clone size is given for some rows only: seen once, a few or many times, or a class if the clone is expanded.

DNA: TGTGCCAGCAGCTTATCCGGGGGGCCTACCTCCTACGAGCAGTACTTC
CDR3: CASSLSGGPTSYEQYF
size: -
V: TRBV7-9
J: TRBJ2-7
D: -

DNA: TGTGCCAGCAGTGAACAGCCCGGGACGACGACCGGTTCACCCCTCCACTTT
CDR3: CASSEQPGTTTGSPLHF
size: -
V: TRBV6-1
J: TRBJ1-6
D: -

DNA: TGTGCCAGCAGTGTACAGTATGGCTACACCTTC
CDR3: CASSVQYGYTF
size: -
V: TRBV2
J: TRBJ1-2
D: -

DNA: TGTGCCTGGAGTGTAGGAGGGGGAAGCAATCAGCCCCAGCATTTT
CDR3: CAWSVGGGSNQPQHF
size: -
V: TRBV30
J: TRBJ1-5
D: -

DNA: TGCGCCAGCAGCCGTCTCCAAGAGACCCAGTACTTC
CDR3: CASSRLQETQYF
size: -
V: TRBV5-1
J: TRBJ2-5
D: -

DNA: TGCGCCAGCAGCTTGGGGACGACAGGGGTCGAGCAGTACTTC
CDR3: CASSLGTTGVEQYF
size: few
V: TRBV5-1
J: TRBJ2-7
D: TRBD1

DNA: TGTGCCAGCAGTTTGCGTTGGGGGACAGGGACTGCTGGGGCCAACGTCCTGACTTTC
CDR3: CASSLRWGTGTAGANVLTF
size: -
V: TRBV28
J: TRBJ2-6
D: TRBD1

DNA: TGTGCCAGTAGTACGGTGAGCTATAATTCACCCCTCCACTTT
CDR3: CASSTVSYNSPLHF
size: -
V: TRBV19
J: TRBJ1-6
D: -

DNA: TGCGCCAGCAGCCCGTCGCGGGGACCCGCGGCCTACGAGCAGTACTTC
CDR3: CASSPSRGPAAYEQYF
size: -
V: TRBV5-1
J: TRBJ2-7
D: -

DNA: TGTGCCAGCAGTTATTGGGGACAGGGAAGTTCTGAAGCTTTCTTT
CDR3: CASSYWGQGSSEAFF
size: -
V: TRBV6-5
J: TRBJ1-1
D: TRBD1

DNA: TGTGCCAGCAGCTTAAAAGGAGGCGGGGGGCCAGGAGATACGCAGTATTTT
CDR3: CASSLKGGGGPGDTQYF
size: -
V: TRBV7-2
J: TRBJ2-3
D: TRBD2

DNA: TGTGCCAGCAGTACAGGGACATCGTATAGCAATCAGCCCCAGCATTTT
CDR3: CASSTGTSYSNQPQHF
size: -
V: TRBV2
J: TRBJ1-5
D: -

DNA: TGTGCCAGCAGTTTTCTTGGGTCATCTAGCAATCAGCCCCAGCATTTT
CDR3: CASSFLGSSSNQPQHF
size: -
V: TRBV28
J: TRBJ1-5
D: -

DNA: TGTGCCAGCAGCGCTAGCGGGTGGACAGATACGCAGTATTTT
CDR3: CASSASGWTDTQYF
size: -
V: TRBV9
J: TRBJ2-3
D: TRBD2

DNA: TGTGCCTGGAGTGTACAGGGGTCACGCAATCAGCCCCAGCATTTT
CDR3: CAWSVQGSRNQPQHF
size: -
V: TRBV30
J: TRBJ1-5
D: TRBD1

DNA: TGCGCCAGCAGCCAAGCTGGCGGGGGAGACGCTAATGAAAAACTGTTTTTT
CDR3: CASSQAGGGDANEKLFF
size: -
V: TRBV4-1
J: TRBJ1-4
D: -

DNA: TGTGCCAGCCAACGGACCTACGAGCAGTACTTC
CDR3: CASQRTYEQYF
size: -
V: TRBV6-1
J: TRBJ2-7
D: -

DNA: TGCGCCAGCAGGGCCAGGGAAGAAGGCGAGCAGTACTTC
CDR3: CASRAREEGEQYF
size: -
V: TRBV5-1
J: TRBJ2-7
D: -

DNA: TGCAGCGTTAGCGGGATAGGGGACAATGAGCAGTTCTTC
CDR3: CSVSGIGDNEQFF
size: -
V: TRBV29-1
J: TRBJ2-1
D: TRBD2

DNA: TGTGCCAGCAGATCTCCGGTCGGCTGGACCTCCTACGAGCAGTACTTC
CDR3: CASRSPVGWTSYEQYF
size: -
V: TRBV28
J: TRBJ2-7
D: -

DNA: TGTGCCACTACAGGGATGGGAAACACCATATATTTT
CDR3: CATTGMGNTIYF
size: once
V: TRBV19
J: TRBJ1-3
D: -

DNA: TGTGCCAGCAGTTATGGAACAGGGGGGAATTCACCCCTCCACTTT
CDR3: CASSYGTGGNSPLHF
size: -
V: TRBV6-5
J: TRBJ1-6
D: TRBD1

DNA: TGTGCCAGCAGCAATCTAGCTTCCCACGAGCAGTACTTC
CDR3: CASSNLASHEQYF
size: few
V: TRBV5-4
J: TRBJ2-7
D: -

DNA: TGTGCCAGCAGCTCAAATCTAGCGGAGCAGTTCTTC
CDR3: CASSSNLAEQFF
size: -
V: TRBV7-2
J: TRBJ2-1
D: -

DNA: TGTGCCAGTAGTGGAAGGACGGAACAAGCTTTCTTT
CDR3: CASSGRTEQAFF
size: -
V: TRBV19
J: TRBJ1-1
D: -

DNA: TGTGCCTGGATGGGCCCTACTAATGAAAAACTGTTTTTT
CDR3: CAWMGPTNEKLFF
size: few
V: TRBV30
J: TRBJ1-4
D: -

DNA: TGTGCCAGCAGCGAAGCAGGACAGGGGTCTGGAAACACCATATATTTT
CDR3: CASSEAGQGSGNTIYF
size: -
V: TRBV7-9
J: TRBJ1-3
D: TRBD1

DNA: TGTGCCAGTAGTATCGGGGTTGGCGGGACTACGAACACCGGGGAGCTGTTTTTT
CDR3: CASSIGVGGTTNTGELFF
size: -
V: TRBV19
J: TRBJ2-2
D: TRBD2

DNA: TGTGCCACCCTGGGTTCACACACCGCATTCTATGGCTACACCTTC
CDR3: CATLGSHTAFYGYTF
size: -
V: TRBV28
J: TRBJ1-2
D: -

DNA: TGTGCCAGCAGCACCGGGACTAGCGGGAGATCCGAGCAGTACTTC
CDR3: CASSTGTSGRSEQYF
size: few
V: TRBV7-9
J: TRBJ2-7
D: TRBD2

DNA: TGCAGCGTTAAAGGGCAGGGAGGTACTGAAGCTTTCTTT
CDR3: CSVKGQGGTEAFF
size: few
V: TRBV29-1
J: TRBJ1-1
D: -

DNA: TGTGCCAGCAAGCTAGCGGGGGAAAGCAACGAGCAGTACTTC
CDR3: CASKLAGESNEQYF
size: few
V: TRBV11-2
J: TRBJ2-7
D: TRBD2

DNA: TGTGCCAGTAGTATACAACTAGGGGATGAGCAGTTCTTC
CDR3: CASSIQLGDEQFF
size: -
V: TRBV19
J: TRBJ2-1
D: -

DNA: TGTGCCAGCAGTTTCCGGGACAGGGGGCCTTACGAGCAGTACTTC
CDR3: CASSFRDRGPYEQYF
size: -
V: TRBV28
J: TRBJ2-7
D: TRBD1

DNA: TGCGCCAGCAGCCCACACCGGGACAGGGCTTTAGAGCAGTACTTC
CDR3: CASSPHRDRALEQYF
size: -
V: TRBV5-1
J: TRBJ2-7
D: TRBD1

DNA: TGTGCCAGCTCAAGGGACAGGGGGCTCGATCAGCCCCAGCATTTT
CDR3: CASSRDRGLDQPQHF
size: -
V: TRBV18
J: TRBJ1-5
D: TRBD1

DNA: TGTGCCAGCAGTGTTCGGTCGGATCAGCCCCAGCATTTT
CDR3: CASSVRSDQPQHF
size: -
V: TRBV6-1
J: TRBJ1-5
D: -

DNA: TGTGCCAGCAACAGGGCGCAGGGGAATCCCTACGAGCAGTACTTC
CDR3: CASNRAQGNPYEQYF
size: -
V: TRBV28
J: TRBJ2-7
D: -

DNA: TGTGCCATCAGTGAGTCAACTAGCGACCAAGAGACCCAGTACTTC
CDR3: CAISESTSDQETQYF
size: -
V: TRBV10-3
J: TRBJ2-5
D: TRBD2

DNA: TGTGCCAGCAACCTGGACGGCAATCAGCCCCAGCATTTT
CDR3: CASNLDGNQPQHF
size: -
V: TRBV6-6
J: TRBJ1-5
D: -

DNA: TGTGCCAGCAGTGAGTTTGGGGGCCTAGCGACTCACACCGGGGAGCTGTTTTTT
CDR3: CASSEFGGLATHTGELFF
size: -
V: TRBV28
J: TRBJ2-2
D: -

DNA: TGTGCCTGGAGTCAGGTGGGAAACACCATATATTTT
CDR3: CAWSQVGNTIYF
size: -
V: TRBV30
J: TRBJ1-3
D: -

DNA: TGTGCCTGGAGTGATTACCTAGGGACAGGGGTTCGATCGAACACCGGGGAGCTGTTTTTT
CDR3: CAWSDYLGTGVRSNTGELFF
size: -
V: TRBV30
J: TRBJ2-2
D: TRBD1

DNA: TGTGCCAGCTCACATCGCGAACAGAACTATGGCTACACCTTC
CDR3: CASSHREQNYGYTF
size: few
V: TRBV18
J: TRBJ1-2
D: -

DNA: TGCGCCAGCAGCTTGGCCGCTAGAAGCTCTGGAAACACCATATATTTT
CDR3: CASSLAARSSGNTIYF
size: -
V: TRBV5-1
J: TRBJ1-3
D: -

DNA: TGTGCCAGCAGTTATACAGGACGCCAAGCTTTCTTT
CDR3: CASSYTGRQAFF
size: -
V: TRBV6-5
J: TRBJ1-1
D: -

DNA: TGTGCCAGCAGTTACTCGAGTCAGAACTACGAGCAGTACTTC
CDR3: CASSYSSQNYEQYF
size: -
V: TRBV6-5
J: TRBJ2-7
D: -

DNA: TGTGCCACCAGCTCAGCGACAGGGAATCAGCCCCAGCATTTT
CDR3: CATSSATGNQPQHF
size: -
V: TRBV15
J: TRBJ1-5
D: TRBD1

DNA: TGTGCCAGCAGTTTCGGTCTAGCGGGAGGGTACAGCGGGGAGCTGTTTTTT
CDR3: CASSFGLAGGYSGELFF
size: -
V: TRBV28
J: TRBJ2-2
D: TRBD2

DNA: TGTGCCAGCAGTTTTCAATCGCCCCAGGGGGACACTGAAGCTTTCTTT
CDR3: CASSFQSPQGDTEAFF
size: large
V: TRBV27
J: TRBJ1-1
D: TRBD1